The 24 T cell receptor beta chains listed next were all sequenced from one sample in a study of human T cells and chemical hapten exposure. Time point in this sample: patch test 1, 2 weeks after DPC sensitization. Treatment described: therapeutic diphenylcyclopropenone sensitization with weekly scalp DPC. MiXCR, applied by TCRdb to the RACE reads, yields one record per CDR3 protein. The repertoire holds some 380,000 distinct CDR3 sequences, 4% to 5.5% seen once, with about 2.2% in the top ten. The sample consisted of whole blood, taken in connection with sensitization to the hapten diphenylcyclopropenone (DPC). These receptors were obtained from a woman in her forties or fifties with alopecia areata. Some clones in this sample may be carry-over from other donors' samples.

The rearrangement joins TRBV6-1 to TRBJ1-5, with a weak D call TRBD1 (6 bases). There are 15 residues in the CDR3. The germline V and J ends were trimmed by 3 bases and 0 bases, with 9 bases remaining between them. The germline gives CDR1 MNHNS, CDR2 SASEGT. The CDR3 DNA follows: TGTGCCAGCAGTGACCGGACAGATAGCAATCAGCCCCAGCATTTT. It yields the protein CASSDRTDSNQPQHF.

This clonotype was observed a handful of times. The chain joins TRBV7-2 to TRBJ1-1; TRBD1 agrees at 8 bases. Germline V gene data show CDR1 as SGHTA and CDR2 as FQGNSA. V was pared by 0 bases and J by 1 base, with 1 base of the junction left unmatched. The CDR3 covers 15 residues. CDR3 nucleotides: TGTGCCAGCAGCTTAGCGGGGACAGGGAACACTGAAGCTTTCTTT. Its protein product is CASSLAGTGNTEAFF.

This clonotype was detected a few times. J is TRBJ2-3 and V is TRBV12-5; perhaps TRBD2 as D (6 bases). The CDR3 runs 15 residues. The germline V gene has CDR1 LGHNT and CDR2 FRNRAP. V shed 6 bases and J shed 6 bases, with 19 bases lying between them. CDR3 sequence (DNA): TGTGCTAGTGGACTTAGGGGACTCCTGGAGGATACGCAGTATTTT. Protein sequence: CASGLRGLLEDTQYF.

The sample holds a few counts of this clonotype. V usage is TRBV10-3 and J usage is TRBJ2-6, with D uncertain. The V gene lost 9 bases and the J gene lost 0 bases, with 18 bases spanning the gap. The CDR3 sequence is 17 residues long. Germline CDR1 ENHRY, CDR2 SYGVKD. CDR3 in amino acids: CAIGAQSGDSGANVLTF. The CDR3 bases are TGTGCCATAGGAGCCCAGAGTGGAGACTCTGGGGCCAACGTCCTGACTTTC.

This clonotype was seen ten or more times. This chain uses TRBV7-3 with TRBJ2-6, with TRBD1 identical over 7 bases. The V gene end was trimmed by 1 base and the J gene end by 0 bases; junction bases not matched to a gene: 9. The CDR3 length is 19 residues. The germline V gene has CDR1 SGHTA and CDR2 FQGTGA. In DNA form, the CDR3 reads TGTGCCAGCAGCTTAAAGTCGGGACAGACCTTCTCTGGGGCCAACGTCCTGACTTTC. Encoded protein: CASSLKSGQTFSGANVLTF.

This clonotype has more than one count but fewer than ten. The rearrangement uses TRBV6-5 and TRBJ1-1, with unresolved D. Deletions cut 6 bases from V and 4 bases from J, with 21 bases between. The CDR3 contains 16 residues. Germline-derived CDR1 and CDR2 are MNHEY and SVGAGI. CDR3 DNA sequence: TGTGCCAGCAGCCAAAACCGAGGAATCACTCCCACTGAAGCTTTCTTT. Encoded protein: CASSQNRGITPTEAFF.

This clonotype was detected many times. In DNA, the CDR3 is TGTGCCAGCAGCCTACAAACAGGGGGCGACTATGGCTACACCTTC. Its protein is CASSLQTGGDYGYTF. The V gene is TRBV7-2, the J gene TRBJ1-2, with 9 bases identical to TRBD1. The CDR3 totals 15 residues. Germline V CDR1 and CDR2: SGHTA, FQGNSA. Germline trimming cut 5 bases from V and 3 bases from J; bases unmatched to any gene: 7.

Many counts were recorded for this clonotype. The CDR3 bases are TGTGCCATCAGTGAGCGGGGGGCGGTAGATACGCAGTATTTT. It encodes CAISERGAVDTQYF. The gene calls are TRBV10-3 and TRBJ2-3; possible D gene TRBD2, 7 bases. CDR3 length: 14 amino acids. The germline gives CDR1 ENHRY, CDR2 SYGVKD. V shed 2 bases and J shed 5 bases, with 11 bases lying between them.

The V call is TRBV7-2, the J call TRBJ2-1; D uncertain. From germline, CDR1 is SGHTA and CDR2 FQGNSA. Trimming stripped 6 bases from V and 5 bases from J, with 17 bases between. The CDR3 consists of 15 residues. The CDR3 protein is CASSKNLGWDNEQFF. The CDR3 nucleotides read TGTGCCAGCAGTAAAAACCTAGGATGGGACAATGAGCAGTTCTTC.

The chain couples TRBV29-1 to TRBJ1-4; 8 bases line up with TRBD1. CDR1 is SQVTM, CDR2 ANQGSEA, per germline. J was trimmed by 7 bases and V by 6 bases; bases with no gene match: 7. The CDR3 contains 13 residues. The CDR3 nucleotides read TGCAGCGTCTTGGACAGGGAAAGTGAAAAACTGTTTTTT. As protein: CSVLDRESEKLFF.

This clonotype was recorded many times. The chain has TRBV12-5 and TRBJ1-2; no clear D gene. CDR1 and CDR2 from the germline V gene are LGHNT and FRNRAP. V lost 1 base, J lost 6 bases, and 3 bases lay in between. The CDR3 is 11 residues long. The CDR3 loop is CASGLADGYTF. CDR3 DNA sequence: TGTGCTAGTGGTTTGGCGGATGGCTACACCTTC.

This clonotype was counted at least ten times. The chain has TRBV3-1 and TRBJ2-3; 14 bases are a match to TRBD2. Per germline, CDR1 LGHDT and CDR2 YNNKEL (reference sequence). V was clipped by 4 bases and J by 7 bases; unmatched bases: 4. This CDR3 comprises 15 residues. CDR3: CASSLGTSGRNTQYF. CDR3 nucleotide sequence: TGTGCCAGCAGCCTGGGGACTAGCGGGAGAAATACGCAGTATTTT.

This clonotype was seen ten or more times. V gene TRBV6-2 or TRBV6-3 combines with J gene TRBJ1-1, with D tentatively TRBD1 (6 bases). There are 14 residues in the CDR3. Trimming left V 6 bases short and J 2 bases short, with 13 bases between. Germline-derived CDR1 and CDR2 are MNHEY and SVGEGT. Here the CDR3 DNA reads TGTGCCAGCAGGGCTAGGACAGAAAACACTGAAGCTTTCTTT. It encodes CASRARTENTEAFF.

This clonotype showed up many times. V usage is TRBV10-3 and J usage is TRBJ2-7; D is uncertain. The V and J ends lost 11 bases and 3 bases respectively, with 20 bases between them. The germline CDR1 and CDR2 sequences are ENHRY and SYGVKD. This CDR3 is built from 14 residues. CDR3: CAHAPGATDYEQYF. The DNA for the CDR3 is TGTGCCCACGCCCCGGGCGCCACCGACTACGAGCAGTACTTC.

This clonotype showed up many times. The gene calls are TRBV12-3 or TRBV12-4 and TRBJ2-1; 14 bases align to TRBD2. The trim removed 6 bases at V and 6 bases at J, leaving 7 bases unmatched. This CDR3 has 16 residues. CDR3 protein: CASSPGLAGGSNEQFF. The DNA of the CDR3 is TGTGCCAGCAGCCCCGGACTAGCGGGGGGATCCAATGAGCAGTTCTTC.

This clonotype appeared many times. The genes are TRBV7-9 and TRBJ1-1, with 8 bases fitting TRBD1. V shed 9 bases and J 7 bases; nucleotides not matched to a gene: 4. The germline V gene encodes CDR1 SEHNR and CDR2 FQNEAQ (reference sequence). CDR3 length equals 11 residues. The CDR3 is CASQGAGEAFF. The CDR3 DNA reads TGTGCCAGTCAGGGGGCTGGTGAAGCTTTCTTT.

The table lists this clonotype with many counts. The CDR3 nucleotides are TGTGCCAGCAGTGAGACTAGCGGGGGGGCACCCGAGCAGTTCTTC. It is translated as CASSETSGGAPEQFF. J is TRBJ2-1 and V is TRBV2, with 14 bases fitting TRBD2. This CDR3 is built from 15 residues. Germline V gene data show CDR1 as SNHLY and CDR2 as FYNNEI. V was clipped by 3 bases and J by 10 bases; unmatched bases: 5.

This clonotype has ten or more counts. CDR3 nucleotide sequence: TGCAGTGCTAGGTTAGAGGCAGGGCTTGGCAATCAGCCCCAGCATTTT. Protein: CSARLEAGLGNQPQHF. The rearrangement joins TRBV20-1 to TRBJ1-5; D possibly corresponds to TRBD1 (5 bases). This CDR3 region has 16 residues. Trimming removed 3 bases from V and 2 bases from J, with 17 bases in between. Germline assignment: CDR1 DFQATT and CDR2 SNEGSKA (reference sequence).

There are many counts of this clonotype. The rearrangement uses TRBV19 and TRBJ1-5, with 7 positions matching TRBD1. V lost 3 bases, J lost 0 bases, and 5 bases stayed unmatched. CDR3 length equals 16 residues. Germline V gives CDR1 LNHDA, CDR2 SQIVND (reference sequence). The CDR3 DNA reads TGTGCCAGTAGTATTGGGACAGTAAATAGCAATCAGCCCCAGCATTTT. This codes for CASSIGTVNSNQPQHF.

This clonotype was found a few times. The CDR3 nucleotides are TGTGCCAGCAGCCAAGATCGACTAGCCCACGAGACCCAGTACTTC. Encoded protein: CASSQDRLAHETQYF. The chain has TRBV4-2 and TRBJ2-5, with 7 positions matching TRBD2. The CDR3 is 15 amino acids. From germline, CDR1 is LGHNA and CDR2 YNFKEQ. V shed 0 bases, J shed 5 bases, and the junction held 6 bases outside the gene matches.

This clonotype was picked up many times. The CDR3 DNA is TGCAGTGTTGCGACCGCGACAGGGATCAATCAGCCCCAGCATTTT. Its translation: CSVATATGINQPQHF. The V gene is TRBV20-1, the J gene TRBJ1-5, with 7 bases aligning to TRBD1. V shed 7 bases, J shed 3 bases, and the junction held 12 bases outside the gene matches. CDR1 and CDR2 (germline): DFQATT, SNEGSKA (reference sequence). This CDR3 comprises 15 residues.

In its sample, this clonotype was seen many times. This chain joins TRBV28 and TRBJ2-5; D unresolved. The germline gives CDR1 MDHEN, CDR2 SYDVKM. V was pared by 2 bases and J by 4 bases, with 5 bases between. The CDR3 length is 12 residues. The DNA for the CDR3 is TGTGCCAGCAGTTTAGGCGTAGAGACCCAGTACTTC. The encoded protein is CASSLGVETQYF.

This clonotype was recorded at least ten times. This rearrangement joins TRBV29-1 to TRBJ2-1; D remains unclear. Trimming removed 0 bases at V and 7 bases at J, with 10 bases between. Germline V gives CDR1 SQVTM, CDR2 ANQGSEA. The CDR3 is made up of 13 amino acids. CDR3 in amino acids: CSVEEGLFNEQFF. Written as DNA, the CDR3 is TGCAGCGTTGAAGAAGGGCTCTTTAATGAGCAGTTCTTC.

This clonotype was counted between two and nine times. This chain links TRBV18 with TRBJ2-1, with 9 bases lining up with TRBD2. The germline V gene has CDR1 KGHSH and CDR2 LQKENI. The CDR3 spans 17 residues. Trimming at V came to 6 bases and at J to 0 bases, leaving 9 bases not matched to a gene. CDR3 protein: CASSPYGSGGSYNEQFF. CDR3 nucleotides: TGTGCCAGCTCCCCTTATGGTAGCGGGGGCTCCTACAATGAGCAGTTCTTC.